The 25 T cell receptor beta chains below were found in one sample sequenced in a study of T cell repertoires in cytomegalovirus infection. TCRdb reprocessed the reads with MiXCR, giving one entry per CDR3 protein. The data contain more than 150,000 distinct CDR3 sequences, about 21% of them singletons. Sequencing was done on a sample of PBMCs. The receptors derive from a human donor in good health (CMV status not recorded). Some clones in this sample may be carry-over from other donors' samples.

V is TRBV7-9 and J is TRBJ2-3; D not resolved. Germline V lookup: CDR1 SEHNR, CDR2 FQNEAQ (reference sequence). The V and J ends lost 5 bases and 3 bases respectively, with 9 bases between them. CDR3 length equals 13 residues. CDR3 coding DNA: TGTGCCAGCAGCGCCGTGGGGACAGATACGCAGTATTTT. It yields the protein CASSAVGTDTQYF.

The chain employs TRBV27 and TRBJ2-1, with 12 bases fitting TRBD2. V was clipped by 4 bases and J by 4 bases; unmatched bases: 11. CDR1 and CDR2 from the germline V gene are MNHEY and SMNVEV (reference sequence). CDR3 length: 18 amino acids. The CDR3 loop reads CASSSGTSGSVGYNEQFF. The CDR3 DNA follows: TGTGCCAGCAGTTCCGGGACTAGCGGGTCAGTGGGATACAATGAGCAGTTCTTC.

The genes are TRBV6-2 or TRBV6-3 and TRBJ1-1, with 7 bases lining up with TRBD1. The CDR3 runs to 15 residues. Unmatched junction bases numbered 7, after V lost 6 bases and J lost 0 bases. Per germline, CDR1 MNHEY and CDR2 SVGEGT. The CDR3 DNA sequence: TGTGCCAGCAGCAGAACGACAGGGATGAACACTGAAGCTTTCTTT. Translation: CASSRTTGMNTEAFF.

This chain uses TRBV11-3 with TRBJ2-7; a possible D gene is TRBD1 (6 bases). Trimming removed 4 bases at V and 6 bases at J, with 10 bases between. CDR1 and CDR2 (germline): SGHNT, YENEEA. The CDR3 runs 12 residues. This chain's CDR3 is CASSSQGSEQYF. The DNA of the CDR3 is TGTGCCAGCAGCTCCCAGGGGAGCGAGCAGTACTTC. Full variable domain (missing parts from reference TRBV11-3 and TRBJ2-7): EAGVVQSPRYKIIEKKQPVAFWCNPISGHNTLYWYLQNLGQGPELLIRYENEEAVDDSQLPKDRFSAERLKGVDSTLKIQPAELGDSAVYLCASSSQGSEQYFGPGTRLTVT.

This clonotype was detected many times. The rearrangement joins TRBV7-2 to TRBJ2-3; the D gene could be TRBD1 or TRBD2 (5 bases each). Germline CDR1 SGHTA, CDR2 FQGNSA. The CDR3 has 15 residues. Trimming stripped 8 bases from V and 5 bases from J, with 20 bases between. The chain's CDR3 is CASGDRDRPVDTQYF. The CDR3 nucleotides read TGTGCCAGCGGAGACCGGGACCGCCCAGTAGATACGCAGTATTTT.

This rearrangement joins TRBV10-3 to TRBJ1-1; D remains ambiguous. Per germline, CDR1 ENHRY and CDR2 SYGVKD. Between the trimmed V and J ends, which lost 7 bases and 1 base, there was a span of 10 bases. This CDR3 region has 13 residues. CDR3 sequence: CAIKAAANTEAFF. The CDR3 region has the DNA TGTGCCATCAAGGCGGCGGCGAACACTGAAGCTTTCTTT.

J is TRBJ2-7 and V is TRBV5-1, with TRBD1 matching over 10 bases. V lost 0 bases to trimming and J lost 7 bases; unmatched junction nucleotides: 10. Germline V gene data show CDR1 as SGHRS and CDR2 as YFSETQ. The CDR3 runs 16 residues. The CDR3 DNA reads as TGCGCCAGCAGCTTGGAGCCCGGGACAGGGGTGGGGGAGCAGTACTTC. It encodes CASSLEPGTGVGEQYF.

This clonotype showed up many times. The chain is built from TRBV11-2 and TRBJ1-4, with a possible D match to TRBD1 (6 bases). CDR3 size: 14 residues. With 3 bases removed from V and 12 bases from J, the gap between germline ends came to 17 bases. CDR1 SGHAT and CDR2 FQNNGV come from the germline V gene. CDR3 residues: CASSFGTKVSQLFF. In DNA, the CDR3 is TGTGCCAGCAGCTTCGGGACAAAGGTCTCGCAACTGTTTTTT.

CDR3 region: CSGQREAYNEQFF. CDR3 in DNA: TGCAGCGGCCAGCGGGAGGCCTACAATGAGCAGTTCTTC. The J gene is TRBJ2-1, the V gene TRBV29-1; the match to TRBD2 covers 9 bases. This CDR3 region has 13 residues. Germline assignment: CDR1 SQVTM and CDR2 ANQGSEA. The ends lost 7 bases at V and 2 bases at J; junction bases unmatched: 3.

CDR3 loop: CASSVTSGITDTQYF. The CDR3 DNA reads TGTGCCAGCAGTGTAACTAGCGGGATCACAGATACGCAGTATTTT. The chain joins TRBV6-1 to TRBJ2-3; 10 nucleotides match TRBD2. This CDR3 contains 15 residues. Trimming at V came to 4 bases and at J to 2 bases, leaving 3 bases not matched to a gene. CDR1 and CDR2 from the germline V gene are MNHNS and SASEGT.

This rearrangement joins TRBV9 to TRBJ1-6; D gene uncertain. CDR3 size: 13 residues. In germline, CDR1 is SGDLS, CDR2 YYNGEE. V lost 3 bases to trimming and J lost 7 bases, with 8 bases between them. The CDR3 region is CASSADWNSPLHF. The CDR3 DNA follows: TGTGCCAGCAGCGCGGACTGGAATTCACCCCTCCACTTT.

This clonotype has just a few counts. The rearrangement links TRBV14 to TRBJ2-7; 8 nucleotides match TRBD2. V was pared by 0 bases and J by 8 bases, with 15 bases of the junction left unmatched. CDR1 and CDR2 (germline): SGHDN, FVKESK. This CDR3 has 17 amino acids. In nucleotides, the CDR3 is TGTGCCAGCAGCCAAGATCACCAGCGGGGGCCTCTACGGAAGCAGTACTTC. Translating it yields CASSQDHQRGPLRKQYF.

This chain uses TRBV6-2 or TRBV6-3 with TRBJ2-1, with 9 nucleotides matching TRBD2. The germline V gene has CDR1 MNHEY and CDR2 SVGEGT. V lost 0 bases to trimming and J lost 1 base; unmatched junction nucleotides: 7. CDR3 length: 18 residues. The CDR3 region is CASSYSELREGSYNEQFF. The CDR3 nucleotides read TGTGCCAGCAGTTACTCGGAGCTGCGGGAGGGTTCCTACAATGAGCAGTTCTTC.

This clonotype was counted a few times. Compared with germline, one end of the junction differs, possibly owing to a read error. The chain carries TRBV5-6 and TRBJ2-6; D gene ambiguous. CDR1 SGHDT and CDR2 YYEEEE come from the germline V gene. The CDR3 extends over 13 amino acids. CDR3 protein: CAGSPFGANVLTF. CDR3 sequence (DNA): TGTGCCGGCAGCCCCTTCGGGGCCAACGTCCTGACTTTC.

In this sample, this clonotype turned up many times. This sequence joins TRBV6-5 and TRBJ1-3; tentative D call: TRBD1 (6 bases). CDR1 MNHEY and CDR2 SVGAGI come from the germline V gene. V lost 6 bases, J lost 0 bases, and 12 bases lay in between. The CDR3 is 15 amino acids. This CDR3 reads CASSHRDRSGNTIYF. The CDR3 DNA reads as TGTGCCAGCAGCCACAGGGACCGCTCTGGAAACACCATATATTTT.

This clonotype was recorded at least ten times. The J gene is TRBJ1-5, the V gene TRBV7-8; D remains ambiguous. The V gene lost 0 bases and the J gene lost 3 bases, with 12 bases spanning the gap. Per the germline V gene, CDR1 is SGHVS and CDR2 is FQNEAQ. This CDR3 spans 16 amino acids. As DNA, the CDR3 is TGTGCCAGCAGCTTAGCAGGGCTCTGGATCAATCAGCCCCAGCATTTT. As protein: CASSLAGLWINQPQHF.

The chain employs TRBV7-2 and TRBJ1-3, with D maybe TRBD1 (6 bases). Trimming removed 2 bases at V and 8 bases at J, with 13 bases between. This CDR3 spans 14 amino acids. Per the germline V gene, CDR1 is SGHTA and CDR2 is FQGNSA. The CDR3 region is CASSLWGGEDTIYF. The CDR3 DNA reads as TGTGCCAGCAGCTTATGGGGGGGCGAAGACACCATATATTTT.

This clonotype was found many times. The J gene is TRBJ1-1, the V gene TRBV7-2; D unclear. The CDR3 is 13 amino acids. Deletions cut 4 bases from V and 0 bases from J, with 6 bases between. CDR1 SGHTA and CDR2 FQGNSA come from the germline V gene. CDR3 DNA: TGTGCCAGCAGCTCCCCGGTGAACACTGAAGCTTTCTTT. Translation gives CASSSPVNTEAFF.

This clonotype has a handful of counts. The chain joins TRBV5-1 to TRBJ2-3, with 7 bases aligning to TRBD1. Unmatched junction bases numbered 9, after V lost 4 bases and J lost 1 base. The CDR3 covers 16 residues. CDR1 and CDR2 from the germline V gene are SGHRS and YFSETQ. CDR3: CASSPYNRGGTDTQYF. CDR3 coding DNA: TGCGCCAGCAGCCCGTACAACAGGGGCGGCACAGATACGCAGTATTTT.

This clonotype was counted a few times. This rearrangement joins TRBV5-1 to TRBJ1-5, with D possibly being TRBD1 (5 bases). Between the trimmed V and J ends, which lost 0 bases and 7 bases, there was a span of 11 bases. This CDR3 comprises 14 residues. Germline V gene sequence: CDR1 SGHRS, CDR2 YFSETQ. CDR3 protein: CASSLVGGDQPQHF. CDR3 nucleotide sequence: TGCGCCAGCAGCTTGGTCGGGGGTGACCAGCCCCAGCATTTT.

A few counts support this clonotype. The CDR3 DNA reads as TGTGCCAGCTCACCACCGGTGAAGGGAGAGCAGTTCTTC. It translates to CASSPPVKGEQFF. J is TRBJ2-1 and V is TRBV18; D unresolved. The germline CDR1 and CDR2 sequences are KGHSH and LQKENI. V was shortened by 0 bases and J by 10 bases, with 10 bases between the two germline ends. CDR3 length equals 13 residues.

This clonotype was picked up a small number of times. This chain links TRBV6-6 with TRBJ1-2; weak D call: TRBD1 (5 bases). Germline V CDR1 and CDR2: MNHNY, SVGAGI (reference sequence). Between the trimmed V and J ends, which lost 5 bases and 12 bases, there was a span of 16 bases. The CDR3 length is 12 residues. CDR3 coding DNA: TGTGCCAGCAGTCATACACAGGAAAATCACACCTTC. This encodes CASSHTQENHTF.

At least ten counts were recorded for this clonotype. The rearrangement links TRBV7-8 to TRBJ2-1; 7 positions agree with TRBD2. Germline V gene sequence: CDR1 SGHVS, CDR2 FQNEAQ. J lost 7 bases, V lost 4 bases, and 4 bases had no gene match. This CDR3 is built from 13 residues. The CDR3 here is CASSSGLENEQFF. As DNA, the CDR3 is TGTGCCAGCAGCTCTGGACTAGAAAATGAGCAGTTCTTC.

This clonotype occurred a few times. The chain joins TRBV6-2 or TRBV6-3 to TRBJ1-1; perhaps TRBD1 as D (5 bases). Looked up from germline, CDR1 is MNHEY and CDR2 is SVGEGT. V gave up 6 bases and J gave up 4 bases, with 18 bases separating them. The length of the CDR3 is 15 residues. The CDR3 protein is CASSPGLPMGTEAFF. The DNA for the CDR3 is TGTGCCAGCAGCCCGGGACTCCCCATGGGCACTGAAGCTTTCTTT.

This chain links TRBV6-2 or TRBV6-3 with TRBJ2-7; D not resolved. The germline CDR1 and CDR2 sequences are MNHEY and SVGEGT. Trimming took 3 bases from V and 3 from J, leaving 12 bases between them. The CDR3 totals 14 residues. CDR3 coding DNA: TGTGCCAGCAGTTATCCCCAGATATTCTACGAGCAGTACTTC. Translating gives CASSYPQIFYEQYF.